Listed here are 8 T cell receptor beta chains from one sample, sequenced in a study of breast tumors, draining lymph nodes, adjacent tissues. Axillary draining lymph nodes of breast cancer patients supplied the node samples. A single record per CDR3 protein comes from TCRdb applying MiXCR to the multiplex PCR reads. This sample has 270,000 or so distinct CDR3 sequences; over 25% occur once, and the top ten carry more than 0.95%. Sequenced: axillary lymph node tissue. The source is a female donor with breast cancer. Some clones in this sample may be carry-over from other donors' samples.

This clonotype has a count of ten or more. The chain uses TRBV29-1 and TRBJ2-1; D uncertain. V lost 7 bases to trimming and J lost 0 bases, with 16 bases between them. The CDR3 runs to 15 residues. Germline loops: CDR1 SQVTM, CDR2 ANQGSEA. The CDR3 DNA follows: TGCAGCGCTCCTAAGTCGACAAGCTCCTACAATGAGCAGTTCTTC. Translated: CSAPKSTSSYNEQFF.

This clonotype showed up just a few times. The rearrangement uses TRBV20-1 and TRBJ1-1, with a tentative D call TRBD1 (6 bases). This CDR3 comprises 12 residues. Trimming shortened V by 3 bases and J by 3 bases, and 8 bases separated the two germline ends. Per the germline V gene, CDR1 is DFQATT and CDR2 is SNEGSKA (reference sequence). For the CDR3, the DNA is TGCAGTGCTAGGCAGGGGCACACTGAAGCTTTCTTT. Translated: CSARQGHTEAFF.

There are many counts of this clonotype. The chain is built from TRBV5-6 and TRBJ2-1; D remains ambiguous. Between the trimmed V and J ends, which lost 5 bases and 2 bases, there was a span of 8 bases. Germline CDR1 SGHDT, CDR2 YYEEEE. The CDR3 length is 13 residues. CDR3 DNA: TGTGCCAGCAGGGAAGTCGCCTACAATGAGCAGTTCTTC. Encoded protein: CASREVAYNEQFF.

This clonotype appeared once. The chain uses TRBV7-9 and TRBJ1-4, with TRBD1 as a possible D gene (6 bases). Germline assignment: CDR1 SEHNR and CDR2 FQNEAQ (reference sequence). The CDR3 consists of 13 residues. The CDR3 sequence: CAVQQGLNRKLFF. The DNA for the CDR3 is TGTGCAGTACAACAGGGTCTAAATAGAAAACTGTTTTTT.

The chain joins TRBV7-9 to TRBJ1-4; 7 positions match TRBD1. The CDR3 contains 14 residues. Germline V lookup: CDR1 SEHNR, CDR2 FQNEAQ (reference sequence). The J segment lost 5 bases and the V segment lost 6 bases, leaving 6 bases of the junction unmatched. The DNA for the CDR3 is TGTGCCAGCAGGACAGGGCAAGGCAATGAAAAACTGTTTTTT. This translates into CASRTGQGNEKLFF.

The chain recombines TRBV15 with TRBJ1-6; D is ambiguous. Germline CDR1 reads LNHNV; CDR2 reads YYDKDF (reference sequence). Trimming stripped 5 bases from V and 0 bases from J, with 8 bases between. This CDR3 region has 15 residues. CDR3 nucleotides: TGTGCCACCAGCGCGGGGAGCTCCTATAATTCACCCCTCCACTTT. Protein: CATSAGSSYNSPLHF.

The sample holds many counts of this clonotype. The chain joins TRBV10-3 to TRBJ2-3; 10 bases are a match to TRBD1. From germline, CDR1 is ENHRY and CDR2 SYGVKD. This CDR3 has 14 residues. V shed 6 bases, J shed 2 bases, and the junction held 2 bases outside the gene matches. The CDR3 nucleotides read TGTGCCATCAGGACAGGGGGCAACACAGATACGCAGTATTTT. This gives the protein CAIRTGGNTDTQYF.

The genes are TRBV19 and TRBJ1-1; no firm D call. Germline assignment: CDR1 LNHDA and CDR2 SQIVND (reference sequence). The CDR3 totals 15 residues. V was shortened by 2 bases and J by 1 base, with 11 bases between the two germline ends. DNA of the CDR3: TGTGCCAGTAGTATACACAGACTAACGAACACTGAAGCTTTCTTT. The encoded protein is CASSIHRLTNTEAFF.